This T cell receptor beta chain appears in the sequencing data of a study of technical replicates of blood from a handful of donors. Germline V gives CDR1 LGHNA, CDR2 YSLEER. The CDR3 is 15 amino acids. The V gene end was trimmed by 4 bases and the J gene end by 6 bases; junction bases not matched to a gene: 4. Using immunoSEQ multiplex PCR, the repertoire was profiled, and TCRdb retains in-frame clones only, with some absent. This sample has about 56,000 clones, with just under 95% found just once. Sequencing was done on a sample of PBMCs. The rearrangement uses TRBV4-3 and TRBJ2-5; 14 nucleotides line up with TRBD2. The clonotype was recovered from a human donor in good health. Some clones in this sample may be carry-over from other donors' samples. CDR3 sequence: CASSLRTSGRQTQYF. The CDR3 coding sequence is TGCGCCAGCAGCCTCAGGACTAGCGGGAGGCAGACCCAGTACTTC.